This T cell receptor (beta chain) was retrieved from a study of T cells in Graves' hyperthyroidism and ophthalmopathy. The CDR3 is made up of 13 amino acids. The V end lost 6 bases, the J end lost 6 bases, and 15 bases lay between the germline ends. Germline-derived CDR1 and CDR2 are KGHSH and LQKENI. What was amplified from RNA transcripts were TCR beta CDR3 regions. First-round RT-PCR of the TCR CDR3 relied on the HTBI primer set. MiXCR was run by TCRdb on the multiplex PCR reads, yielding one entry per CDR3 protein. The data hold about 290,000 distinct CDR3 sequences, with approximately 15% observed a single time. This clonotype was seen more than once but under ten times. Ophthalmopathy patients all had a Clinical Activity Score of at least 3, a NOSPECS grade of at least 4 and disease under 3 months old.

This receptor was identified in a woman in her sixties with Graves' ophthalmopathy. The chain joins TRBV18 to TRBJ2-7; maybe TRBD2 (6 bases). The specimen was blood. CDR3 bases: TGTGCCAGCTCGCGGGACTCTTTTCTCGAGCAGTACTTC. Its translation: CASSRDSFLEQYF.